Presented here are 2 T cell receptor beta chains from one specimen sequenced in a study of T cells in Graves' hyperthyroidism and ophthalmopathy. TCR beta CDR3 region amplification was performed from RNA transcripts. HTBI primers were the set used in a first-round RT-PCR of the TCR CDR3. TCRdb processed the multiplex PCR reads anew with MiXCR; each CDR3 protein has one entry. The data hold more than 500,000 distinct CDR3 sequences, with approximately 44% observed a single time. The sequencing sample was made of peripheral blood or thyroid tissue (not recorded which). These receptors were collected from an adult woman with Graves' disease, either hyperthyroidism or ophthalmopathy (not recorded which).

The sample holds many counts of this clonotype. The rearrangement uses TRBV6-5 and TRBJ1-1, with D possibly being TRBD1 (5 bases). The CDR3 runs 13 residues. Germline V gene sequence: CDR1 MNHEY, CDR2 SVGAGI. Trimming shortened V by 4 bases and J by 7 bases, and 13 bases separated the two germline ends. CDR3 sequence reads: CASSSRGAVEAFF. DNA for the CDR3: TGTGCCAGCAGTTCCCGGGGCGCGGTTGAAGCTTTCTTT.

This clonotype was recorded a few times. The rearrangement uses TRBV25-1 and TRBJ1-4; D is unresolved. Germline V lookup: CDR1 MGHDK, CDR2 SYGVNS. The CDR3 is 11 residues long. V was trimmed by 7 bases and J by 7 bases, leaving 7 bases between them. CDR3 sequence (DNA): TGTGCCAGCAACATTGGTGAAAAACTGTTTTTT. Translating it yields CASNIGEKLFF.